Listed below are T cell receptor beta chains from one sample, sequenced in a study of response to subunit inactivated influenza vaccine. TCRdb reprocessed the RT-PCR reads with MiXCR, giving one entry per CDR3 protein. Among hundreds of thousands of distinct CDR3 sequences listed, 13% to 15% were seen once. Sequenced material: PBMCs from blood, taken 14 to 15 days before vaccination. The receptors were sampled from a man aged 50-59 years who received an inactivated influenza vaccine. The CDR3 runs from the conserved cysteine through the conserved F or W. D genes are given only for firm matches. For some rows the clone size is stated as once, few or many, or as a class when expanded; others skip it.

v_call,clone_size,d_call,j_call,cdr3_nt,cdr3_aa
TRBV10-3,many,NA,TRBJ1-5,TGTGCCATCAGTGAGGGGGCTGATCAGCCCCAGCATTTT,CAISEGADQPQHF
TRBV5-1,NA,NA,TRBJ1-1,TGCGCCAGCAGCCCGGGAGTCCTTCTGAACACTGAAGCTTTCTTT,CASSPGVLLNTEAFF
TRBV7-2,NA,NA,TRBJ2-3,TGTGCCAGCAGCTTAGCTGTATATACGCAGTATTTT,CASSLAVYTQYF
TRBV20-1,NA,NA,TRBJ1-1,TGCAGTGCTAGTCGGGATTTAACTGAAGCTTTCTTT,CSASRDLTEAFF
TRBV6-2/TRBV6-3,few,NA,TRBJ2-2,TGTGCCAGCAGTTACGCGGAAGACACCGGGGAGCTGTTTTTT,CASSYAEDTGELFF
TRBV10-3,many,NA,TRBJ1-2,TGTGCCATCAGTGATCCAAAGACCTATGGCTACACCTTC,CAISDPKTYGYTF
TRBV27,NA,TRBD2,TRBJ2-3,TGTGCCAGCAGTCCCACCGGGCTAGCGGGGGGGCCGGGCACAGATACGCAGTATTTT,CASSPTGLAGGPGTDTQYF
TRBV12-3/TRBV12-4,NA,NA,TRBJ2-1,TGTGCCAGCAGTTTATTGGGGTTAGAAGTAGGCAATGAGCAGTTCTTC,CASSLLGLEVGNEQFF
TRBV5-1,many,NA,TRBJ2-1,TGCGCCAGCAGCTTGGAGAATGAGCAGTTCTTC,CASSLENEQFF
TRBV5-1,few,TRBD2,TRBJ2-7,TGCGCCAGCAGCTCAACCCTCGGGACTAGCGGGAGTATCGAGCAGTACTTC,CASSSTLGTSGSIEQYF
TRBV6-1,few,NA,TRBJ2-1,TGTGCCAGCAGTGAATTGAGGTTCTTC,CASSELRFF
TRBV20-1,NA,NA,TRBJ2-3,TGCAGTGCTAGAGATTCGGGGGCCAGCACAGATACGCAGTATTTT,CSARDSGASTDTQYF
TRBV5-4,many,TRBD1,TRBJ2-1,TGTGCCAGCAGCGAGGGGACAGACCTCTACAATGAGCAGTTCTTC,CASSEGTDLYNEQFF
TRBV28,NA,TRBD2,TRBJ2-5,TGTGCCAGCAGTTTACCCCGGGCGGGGAGGGACCAAGAGACCCAGTACTTC,CASSLPRAGRDQETQYF
TRBV7-2,few,NA,TRBJ2-3,TGTGCCAGCACCCCCGGGCCTATCACCACAGATACGCAGTATTTT,CASTPGPITTDTQYF
TRBV10-3,few,TRBD2,TRBJ2-3,TGTGCCATCACCGCCGTCCTGACTAGCGGGAGGGGCACAGATACGCAGTATTTT,CAITAVLTSGRGTDTQYF
TRBV24-1,few,TRBD2,TRBJ2-2,TGTGCCACCAGTGATTCCGGGACTAGGGGAATTAACACCGGGGAGCTGTTTTTT,CATSDSGTRGINTGELFF
TRBV25-1,few,NA,TRBJ1-1,TGTGCCAGCAGTCCCATAACTGAAGCTTTCTTT,CASSPITEAFF
TRBV7-3,many,NA,TRBJ2-3,TGTGCCAGCAGCTTAGCCGGACAGTCCACAGATACGCAGTATTTT,CASSLAGQSTDTQYF
TRBV27,few,TRBD1,TRBJ2-1,TGTGCCAGCAGTTTTGGACAGGGGGGTATCTATGAGCAGTTCTTC,CASSFGQGGIYEQFF
TRBV5-1,many,TRBD2,TRBJ2-1,TGCGCCAGCAGCGTTAGCGGGAGGGCCTTGAATGAGCAGTTCTTC,CASSVSGRALNEQFF
TRBV2,NA,NA,TRBJ2-3,TGTGCCAGCAGTGACGGTTCTTTCACAGATACGCAGTATTTT,CASSDGSFTDTQYF
TRBV29-1,few,NA,TRBJ2-5,TGCAGCGTTGTGATTTCGGGGCCTCGGAATCAGTACTTC,CSVVISGPRNQYF
TRBV13,NA,TRBD2,TRBJ2-7,TGTGCCAGCAGCTTAGTCTCTAGCGGGATGAACTACGAGCAGTACTTC,CASSLVSSGMNYEQYF
TRBV28,NA,NA,TRBJ1-5,TGTGCCAGCAGTCTGGCTTCGGGGGGGGCCGATACGCAGCATTTT,CASSLASGGADTQHF
TRBV20-1,few,TRBD1,TRBJ1-2,TGCAGTGCTAGAGGCTTCGACAGGGGGTATGGCTACACCTTC,CSARGFDRGYGYTF
TRBV2,few,TRBD2,TRBJ2-1,TGTGCCAGCAGTGAAGTGGTTAGCGGGCGGTCTAATGAGCAGTTCTTC,CASSEVVSGRSNEQFF
TRBV4-3,NA,NA,TRBJ2-5,TGCGCCAGCAGCCAAGAGGGATCGCTGCGTCCGTACTTC,CASSQEGSLRPYF
TRBV20-1,NA,NA,TRBJ2-6,TGCAGTGCTAGAGACTTGTCTTTCGGGACCGCTCCACCTCTGGGGGCCAACGTCCTGACTTTC,CSARDLSFGTAPPLGANVLTF
TRBV11-2,NA,NA,TRBJ2-1,TGTGCCAGCAGCTTAGAGGTTAACTCCTACAATGAGCAGTTCTTC,CASSLEVNSYNEQFF
TRBV5-1,many,NA,TRBJ2-7,TGTGCCAGCAGCTTAGGTCGGGACTACGAGCAGTACTTC,CASSLGRDYEQYF
TRBV10-3,few,TRBD2,TRBJ2-3,TGTGCCACCCACCCAGCGGGGGGAAGCACAGATACGCAGTATTTT,CATHPAGGSTDTQYF
TRBV20-1,few,TRBD2,TRBJ2-5,TGCAGTGCTCCGGGACTAGCGGGGGTGGAGACCCAGTACTTC,CSAPGLAGVETQYF
TRBV3-1,NA,TRBD2,TRBJ2-1,TGTGCCAGCACCGCTTCTGGGACTAGTTATTTC,CASTASGTSYF
TRBV7-2,NA,NA,TRBJ1-5,TGTGCCAGCAGCTTAGCAGGGTATCGCAATCAGCCCCAGCATTTT,CASSLAGYRNQPQHF